Presented here are 26 T cell receptor beta chains from one specimen sequenced in a study of blood T cell repertoires in COVID-19. Generated by immunoSEQ multiplex PCR, the TCRdb table keeps only in-frame clones and is missing some. In the table there are under 200,000 clones, 74% of which are singletons. The sequenced sample was peripheral blood. Source of these receptors: a woman older than 75 with acute or convalescent COVID-19.

This chain connects TRBV13 to TRBJ2-2; the match to TRBD2 covers 7 bases. The ends lost 0 bases at V and 2 bases at J; junction bases unmatched: 6. This CDR3 is 17 amino acids long. Germline assignment: CDR1 PRHDT and CDR2 FYEKMQ (reference sequence). The CDR3 reads CASSLGALADNTGELFF. CDR3 coding DNA: TGTGCCAGCAGCTTAGGCGCGCTAGCGGACAACACCGGGGAGCTGTTTTTT.

The rearrangement joins TRBV27 to TRBJ2-5; 12 bases align to TRBD2. This CDR3 is 16 amino acids long. Germline assignment: CDR1 MNHEY and CDR2 SMNVEV (reference sequence). The trim removed 1 base at V and 5 bases at J, leaving 5 bases unmatched. The CDR3 DNA reads TGTGCCAGCAGTTTATACCTAGCGGGAGGGGTGGAGACCCAGTACTTC. Translated, it gives CASSLYLAGGVETQYF.

V is TRBV4-2 and J is TRBJ2-7; no clear D gene. CDR3 size: 14 residues. Germline assignment: CDR1 LGHNA and CDR2 YNFKEQ. Trimming took 0 bases from V and 4 from J, leaving 10 bases between them. CDR3 coding DNA: TGTGCCAGCAGCCAAGATCCCTACGGTTACGAGCAGTACTTC. This encodes CASSQDPYGYEQYF.

The chain employs TRBV29-1 and TRBJ1-5; D ambiguous. CDR1 SQVTM and CDR2 ANQGSEA come from the germline V gene. This CDR3 has 15 amino acids. V lost 3 bases and J 0 bases, leaving 12 bases between the germline ends. CDR3 DNA sequence: TGCAGCGTTGAGATGGGCGGGAGTAGCAATCAGCCCCAGCATTTT. It encodes CSVEMGGSSNQPQHF.

The chain has TRBV10-3 and TRBJ2-6; 7 bases are shared with TRBD1. CDR3 length: 16 amino acids. CDR1 is ENHRY, CDR2 SYGVKD, per germline. J gave up 2 bases and V 6 bases, and 7 bases lay outside the gene matches. In DNA, the CDR3 is TGTGCCATCAGCCCCCGACAGGGAACTGGGGCCAACGTCCTGACTTTC. Translating it yields CAISPRQGTGANVLTF.

This clone was seen only a few times. J is TRBJ1-6 and V is TRBV3-1 (or the pseudogene TRBV3-2); D is undetermined. The CDR3 sequence is 15 residues long. Germline loops: CDR1 LGHDT, CDR2 YNNKEL (reference sequence). Trimming removed 1 base at V and 10 bases at J, with 14 bases between. CDR3 protein: CASSQGSGVSSPLHF. The CDR3 coding sequence is TGTGCCAGCAGCCAAGGGTCCGGGGTGTCATCACCCCTCCACTTT.

The CDR3, as DNA: TGTGCCAGCAGTCTCGACAGGGCTGGTACTGAAGCTTTCTTT. It codes for CASSLDRAGTEAFF. V is TRBV28 and J is TRBJ1-1; 7 positions match TRBD1. V gave up 5 bases and J gave up 5 bases; unmatched junction bases: 8. The CDR3 extends over 14 amino acids. The germline V gene has CDR1 MDHEN and CDR2 SYDVKM.

Concerning this clone: One junction end disagrees with the germline gene, perhaps due to a read error. The chain employs TRBV5-1 and TRBJ2-7; unclear D gene. Germline V gives CDR1 SGHRS, CDR2 YFSETQ. There are 14 residues in the CDR3. Written as DNA, the CDR3 is TGCGCCAGCAGTTTGGCGCCAGATTTTTACGAGCAGTACTTC. Its protein product is CASSLAPDFYEQYF.

This clone was seen more than once but under ten times. The chain employs TRBV6-6 and TRBJ1-4; D remains ambiguous. This CDR3 has 14 amino acids. Germline V gene sequence: CDR1 MNHNY, CDR2 SVGAGI (reference sequence). The V end lost 0 bases, the J end lost 5 bases, and 7 bases lay between the germline ends. The CDR3 region is CASSYSWRNEKLFF. CDR3 nucleotides: TGTGCCAGCAGTTACTCCTGGCGGAATGAAAAACTGTTTTTT.

This chain links TRBV5-1 with TRBJ2-2; TRBD2 might be the D (5 bases). The CDR3 loop spans 16 amino acids. The germline CDR1 and CDR2 sequences are SGHRS and YFSETQ. V lost 1 base and J lost 5, with 15 bases in between. CDR3 sequence reads: CASSLLDAGVTGELFF. The DNA of the CDR3 is TGCGCCAGCAGCTTGTTAGACGCCGGGGTAACCGGGGAGCTGTTTTTT.

The sample holds a few counts of this clone. The chain carries TRBV6-4 and TRBJ2-1; D unclear. The length of the CDR3 is 14 residues. The V gene's germline CDR1 is MRHNA and CDR2 SNTAGT. V shed 8 bases and J shed 0 bases, with 11 bases lying between them. The CDR3 nucleotides read TGTGCCAGCGCAACGGGTAGCTCCTACAATGAGCAGTTCTTC. This sequence encodes CASATGSSYNEQFF.

This clone was seen a handful of times. CDR3 DNA sequence: TGTGCCAGCAGCTTAAGGCAGGGGATCAACGAGCAGTACTTC. Its protein product is CASSLRQGINEQYF. V gene TRBV7-8 combines with J gene TRBJ2-7; a weak D match, TRBD1 (6 bases). This CDR3 region has 14 residues. Trimming cost V 2 bases and J 5 bases, with 13 bases left between them. Germline lookup yields CDR1 SGHVS and CDR2 FQNEAQ.

The V call is TRBV18, the J call TRBJ2-1; 9 nucleotides line up with TRBD1. V was pared by 6 bases and J by 2 bases, with 8 bases of the junction left unmatched. The germline V gene has CDR1 KGHSH and CDR2 LQKENI. This CDR3 spans 16 amino acids. The CDR3 DNA sequence: TGTGCCAGCTCTCATACCGGGACAGGGACCTACAATGAGCAGTTCTTC. Protein: CASSHTGTGTYNEQFF.

V is TRBV4-1 and J is TRBJ2-7; TRBD2 aligns across 10 bases. The germline V gene has CDR1 MGHRA and CDR2 YSYEKL. This CDR3 spans 16 amino acids. J gave up 5 bases and V 0 bases, and 7 bases lay outside the gene matches. In DNA form, the CDR3 reads TGCGCCAGCAGCCAAGACGAGCGGGAGGGCCTCAACGAGCAGTACTTC. It translates to CASSQDEREGLNEQYF.

This clone occurred a few times. This chain connects TRBV2 to TRBJ2-7; TRBD1 is a possible D gene (6 bases). The CDR3 is made up of 13 amino acids. CDR1 is SNHLY, CDR2 FYNNEI, per germline. V dropped 5 bases and J dropped 6 bases, with 14 bases sitting between them. Here the CDR3 DNA reads TGTGCCAGCAGTAGGGACATGAGTACCGAGCAGTACTTC. Its protein product is CASSRDMSTEQYF.

The chain recombines TRBV9 with TRBJ2-5; TRBD2 agrees at 7 bases. Trimming removed 0 bases from V and 5 bases from J; junction bases left unmatched: 13. CDR3 length: 17 amino acids. CDR1 and CDR2 (germline): SGDLS, YYNGEE. The CDR3 region is CASSVAAGAGLGETQYF. In DNA form, the CDR3 reads TGTGCCAGCAGCGTAGCGGCGGGAGCGGGGCTTGGGGAGACCCAGTACTTC.

The chain combines TRBV4-2 with TRBJ2-4; a weak D match, TRBD1 (5 bases). The CDR3 runs to 14 residues. V was pared by 0 bases and J by 5 bases, with 8 bases between. Germline V gives CDR1 LGHNA, CDR2 YNFKEQ. The CDR3 coding sequence is TGTGCCAGCAGCCAAGATACACAGGAAAACATTCAGTACTTC. Encoded protein: CASSQDTQENIQYF.

This chain joins TRBV12-5 and TRBJ2-2; 16 nucleotides match TRBD2. The CDR3 has 19 residues. After removal of 2 bases from V and 5 bases from J, the junction contained 8 bases not matched to a gene. Germline V gene data show CDR1 as LGHNT and CDR2 as FRNRAP. This chain's CDR3 is CASGLPPGLAGGRTGELFF. The CDR3 coding sequence is TGTGCTAGTGGTTTGCCTCCGGGACTAGCGGGAGGGAGGACCGGGGAGCTGTTTTTT.

This sequence joins TRBV2 and TRBJ2-1; no definite D call. Germline V gives CDR1 SNHLY, CDR2 FYNNEI. The germline V and J ends were trimmed by 5 bases and 4 bases, with 6 bases remaining between them. The CDR3 covers 12 residues. CDR3 DNA sequence: TGTGCCAGCAGTCTAGATTACAATGAGCAGTTCTTC. Amino acids: CASSLDYNEQFF.

V is TRBV5-8 and J is TRBJ2-1; 7 bases fit TRBD2. The ends lost 7 bases at V and 0 bases at J; junction bases unmatched: 13. Germline CDR1 SGHTS, CDR2 YDEGEE. The CDR3 is 17 residues long. CDR3: CASGLGEGAISYNEQFF. CDR3 DNA: TGTGCCAGCGGGCTTGGGGAGGGTGCAATCTCCTACAATGAGCAGTTCTTC.

This sequence joins TRBV28 and TRBJ1-3; D uncertain. Per germline, CDR1 MDHEN and CDR2 SYDVKM. V lost 7 bases to trimming and J lost 1 base, with 8 bases between them. The CDR3 consists of 13 residues. CDR3 DNA: TGTGCCAGCATCTCCGTTTCTGGAAACACCATATATTTT. It is translated as CASISVSGNTIYF.

V and J are TRBV9 and TRBJ2-3; tentatively, D is TRBD1 (6 bases). The CDR3 is 14 amino acids. The germline gives CDR1 SGDLS, CDR2 YYNGEE. V was pared by 6 bases and J by 4 bases, with 15 bases between. Here the CDR3 DNA reads TGTGCCAGCAACGCCTACAGGGACGCAGATACGCAGTATTTT. This gives the protein CASNAYRDADTQYF.

The chain employs TRBV6-2 or TRBV6-3 and TRBJ1-1, with unresolved D. V dropped 5 bases and J dropped 0 bases, with 7 bases sitting between them. Per the germline V gene, CDR1 is MNHEY and CDR2 is SVGEGT. The CDR3 is 13 residues long. The CDR3 region has the DNA TGTGCCAGCAGTCTATTCATGAACACTGAAGCTTTCTTT. Encoded protein: CASSLFMNTEAFF.

The rearrangement uses TRBV18 and TRBJ2-7; D may be TRBD2 (7 bases). V was pared by 3 bases and J by 3 bases, with 12 bases between. Germline V lookup: CDR1 KGHSH, CDR2 LQKENI. The length of the CDR3 is 14 residues. CDR3 sequence: CASSPPGGLYEQYF. CDR3 bases: TGTGCCAGCTCACCCCCCGGGGGGCTCTACGAGCAGTACTTC.

This clone has a single count. The V and J genes are TRBV5-1 and TRBJ2-6, with D maybe TRBD1 (5 bases). V dropped 4 bases and J dropped 0 bases, with 8 bases sitting between them. This CDR3 region has 15 residues. The germline gives CDR1 SGHRS, CDR2 YFSETQ. In DNA form, the CDR3 reads TGCGCCAGCAGCCTCGACAGCTCTGGGGCCAACGTCCTGACTTTC. Translating gives CASSLDSSGANVLTF.

The chain joins TRBV29-1 to TRBJ2-2, with 7 positions matching TRBD2. Trimming cost V 6 bases and J 0 bases; bases outside gene matches: 4. CDR1 is SQVTM, CDR2 ANQGSEA, per germline. The CDR3 contains 14 residues. CDR3 in DNA: TGCAGCGTGGCAAGCGGGACGAACACCGGGGAGCTGTTTTTT. It is translated as CSVASGTNTGELFF.